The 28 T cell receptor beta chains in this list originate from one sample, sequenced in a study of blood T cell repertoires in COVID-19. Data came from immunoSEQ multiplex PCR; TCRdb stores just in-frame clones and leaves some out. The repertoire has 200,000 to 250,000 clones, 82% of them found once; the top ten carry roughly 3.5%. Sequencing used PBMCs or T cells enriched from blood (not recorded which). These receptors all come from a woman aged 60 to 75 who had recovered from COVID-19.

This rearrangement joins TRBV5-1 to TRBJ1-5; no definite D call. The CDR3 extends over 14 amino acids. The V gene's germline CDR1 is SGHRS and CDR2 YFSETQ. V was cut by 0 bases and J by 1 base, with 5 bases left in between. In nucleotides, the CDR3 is TGCGCCAGCAGCTTGGGTGCGAGCAATCAGCCCCAGCATTTT. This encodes CASSLGASNQPQHF.

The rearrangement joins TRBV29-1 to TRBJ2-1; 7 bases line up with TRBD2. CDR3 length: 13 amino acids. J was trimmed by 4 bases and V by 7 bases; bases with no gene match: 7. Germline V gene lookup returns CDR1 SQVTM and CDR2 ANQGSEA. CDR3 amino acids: CSAREAGYNEQFF. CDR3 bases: TGCAGCGCGAGGGAAGCGGGGTACAATGAGCAGTTCTTC.

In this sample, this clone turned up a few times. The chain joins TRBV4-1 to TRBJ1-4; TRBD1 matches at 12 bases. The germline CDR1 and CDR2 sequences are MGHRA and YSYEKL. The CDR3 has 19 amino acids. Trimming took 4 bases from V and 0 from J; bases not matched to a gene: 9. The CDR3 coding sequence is TGCGCCAGCAGCCGAACGGGACAGGGGGCCCCTGCAACTAATGAAAAACTGTTTTTT. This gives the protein CASSRTGQGAPATNEKLFF.

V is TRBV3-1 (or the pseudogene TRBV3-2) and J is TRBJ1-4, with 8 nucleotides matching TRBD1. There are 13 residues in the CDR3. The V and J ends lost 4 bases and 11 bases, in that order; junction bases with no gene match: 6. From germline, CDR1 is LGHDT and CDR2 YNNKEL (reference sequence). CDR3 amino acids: CASSPPTGEKLFF. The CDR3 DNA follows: TGTGCCAGCAGCCCCCCGACAGGGGAGAAACTGTTTTTT.

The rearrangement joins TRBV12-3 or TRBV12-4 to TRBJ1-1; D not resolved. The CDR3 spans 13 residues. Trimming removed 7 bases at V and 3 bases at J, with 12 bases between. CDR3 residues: CASNLRLYTEAFF. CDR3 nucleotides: TGTGCCAGCAACCTACGACTATACACTGAAGCTTTCTTT.

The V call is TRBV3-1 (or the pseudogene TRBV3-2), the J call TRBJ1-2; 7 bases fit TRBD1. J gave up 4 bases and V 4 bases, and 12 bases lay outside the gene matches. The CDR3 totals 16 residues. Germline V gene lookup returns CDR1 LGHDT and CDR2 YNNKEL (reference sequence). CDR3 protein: CASSLYKGAVSYGYTF. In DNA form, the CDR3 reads TGTGCCAGCAGCCTTTACAAGGGGGCGGTCTCCTATGGCTACACCTTC.

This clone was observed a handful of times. The DNA of the CDR3 is TGTGCCAGCAGTTATAACTTGAATTCACCCCTCCACTTT. It encodes CASSYNLNSPLHF. J is TRBJ1-6 and V is TRBV12-3 or TRBV12-4; D gene ambiguous. This CDR3 spans 13 amino acids. Trimming stripped 4 bases from V and 7 bases from J, with 8 bases between.

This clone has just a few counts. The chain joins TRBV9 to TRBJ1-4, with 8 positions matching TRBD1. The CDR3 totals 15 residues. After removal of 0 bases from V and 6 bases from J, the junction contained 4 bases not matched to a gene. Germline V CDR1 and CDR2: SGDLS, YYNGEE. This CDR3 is CASSVASDRDEKLFF. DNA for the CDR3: TGTGCCAGCAGCGTAGCATCGGACAGGGATGAAAAACTGTTTTTT.

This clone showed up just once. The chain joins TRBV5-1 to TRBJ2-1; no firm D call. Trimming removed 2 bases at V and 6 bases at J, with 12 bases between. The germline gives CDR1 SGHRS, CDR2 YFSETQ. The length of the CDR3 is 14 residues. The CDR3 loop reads CASSFLGGSNEQFF. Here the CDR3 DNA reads TGCGCCAGCAGCTTCCTAGGCGGCAGCAATGAGCAGTTCTTC.

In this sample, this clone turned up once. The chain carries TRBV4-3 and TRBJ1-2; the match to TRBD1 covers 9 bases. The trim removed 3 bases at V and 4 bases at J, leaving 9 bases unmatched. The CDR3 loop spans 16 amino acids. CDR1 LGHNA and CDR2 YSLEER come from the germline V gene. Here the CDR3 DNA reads TGCGCCAGCAGCCATGGGACAGGGTCAGTAAGCTATGGCTACACCTTC. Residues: CASSHGTGSVSYGYTF.

The chain's CDR3 is CASSLGRAPEAFF. The CDR3 DNA reads as TGTGCCAGCAGCTTAGGCAGGGCTCCTGAAGCTTTCTTT. V gene TRBV13 combines with J gene TRBJ1-1, with a weak D call TRBD1 (5 bases). Trimming removed 0 bases from V and 6 bases from J, with 8 bases in between. The CDR3 sequence is 13 residues long. Per the germline V gene, CDR1 is PRHDT and CDR2 is FYEKMQ (reference sequence).

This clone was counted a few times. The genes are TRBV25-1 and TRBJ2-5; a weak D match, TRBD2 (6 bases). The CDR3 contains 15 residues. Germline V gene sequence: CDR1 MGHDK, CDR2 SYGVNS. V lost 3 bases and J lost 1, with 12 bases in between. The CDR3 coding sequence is TGTGCCAGCAGTGATACCCGGGGGTTCCAAGAGACCCAGTACTTC. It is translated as CASSDTRGFQETQYF.

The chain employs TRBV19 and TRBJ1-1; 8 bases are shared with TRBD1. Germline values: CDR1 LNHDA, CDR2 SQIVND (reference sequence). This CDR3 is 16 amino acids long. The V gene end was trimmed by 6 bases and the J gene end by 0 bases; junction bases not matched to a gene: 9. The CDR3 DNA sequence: TGTGCCAGTAGCCGTGACAGGGGAGGGTTGAACACTGAAGCTTTCTTT. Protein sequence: CASSRDRGGLNTEAFF.

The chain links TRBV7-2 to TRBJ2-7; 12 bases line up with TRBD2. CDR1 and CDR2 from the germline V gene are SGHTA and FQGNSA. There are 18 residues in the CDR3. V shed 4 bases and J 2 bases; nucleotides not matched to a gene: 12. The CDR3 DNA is TGTGCCAGCAGCTCTATGGGGTCTAGCGGGGGGGTTACCTACGAGCAGTACTTC. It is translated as CASSSMGSSGGVTYEQYF. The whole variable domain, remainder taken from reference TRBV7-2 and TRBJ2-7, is GAGVSQSPSNKVTEKGKDVELRCDPISGHTALYWYRQSLGQGLEFLIYFQGNSAPDKSGLPSDRFSAERTGGSVSTLTIQRTQQEDSAVYLCASSSMGSSGGVTYEQYFGPGTRLTVT.

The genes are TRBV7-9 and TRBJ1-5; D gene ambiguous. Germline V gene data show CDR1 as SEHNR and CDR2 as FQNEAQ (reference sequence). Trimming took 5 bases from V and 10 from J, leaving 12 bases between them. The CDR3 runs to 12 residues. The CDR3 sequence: CASSLMEGPQHF. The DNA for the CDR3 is TGTGCCAGCAGCCTTATGGAGGGACCCCAGCATTTT.

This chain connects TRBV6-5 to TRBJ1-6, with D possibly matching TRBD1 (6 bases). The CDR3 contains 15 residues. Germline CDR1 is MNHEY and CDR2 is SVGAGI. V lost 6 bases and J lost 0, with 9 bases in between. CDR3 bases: TGTGCCAGCAGGATGGACAGCTCCTATAATTCACCCCTCCACTTT. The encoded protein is CASRMDSSYNSPLHF.

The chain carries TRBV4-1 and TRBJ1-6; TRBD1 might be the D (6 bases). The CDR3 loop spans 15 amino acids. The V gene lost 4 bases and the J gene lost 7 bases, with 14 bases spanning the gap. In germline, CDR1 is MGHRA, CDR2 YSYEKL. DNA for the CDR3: TGCGCCAGCAGCCGTTCTGGGGGCATGAATTCACCCCTCCACTTT. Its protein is CASSRSGGMNSPLHF.

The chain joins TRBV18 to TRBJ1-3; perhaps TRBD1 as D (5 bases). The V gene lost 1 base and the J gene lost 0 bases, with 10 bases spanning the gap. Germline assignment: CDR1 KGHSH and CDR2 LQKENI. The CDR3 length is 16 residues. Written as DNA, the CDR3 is TGTGCCAGCTCACCACGCCAGGGCGGCTCTGGAAACACCATATATTTT. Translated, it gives CASSPRQGGSGNTIYF.

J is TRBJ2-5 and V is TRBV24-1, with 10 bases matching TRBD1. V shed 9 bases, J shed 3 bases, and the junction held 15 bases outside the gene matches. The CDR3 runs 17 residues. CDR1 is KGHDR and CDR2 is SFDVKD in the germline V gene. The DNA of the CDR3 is TGTGCCACCCGGGGGGGGACAGGGGACAGTGTGGAAGAGACCCAGTACTTC. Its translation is CATRGGTGDSVEETQYF.

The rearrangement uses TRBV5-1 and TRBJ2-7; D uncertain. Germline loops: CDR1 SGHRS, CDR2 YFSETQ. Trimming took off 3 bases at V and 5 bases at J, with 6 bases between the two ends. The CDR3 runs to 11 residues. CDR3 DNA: TGCGCCAGCAGCTCAAGCCACGAGCAGTACTTC. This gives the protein CASSSSHEQYF. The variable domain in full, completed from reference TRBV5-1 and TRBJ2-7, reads KAGVTQTPRYLIKTRGQQVTLSCSPISGHRSVSWYQQTPGQGLQFLFEYFSETQRNKGNFPGRFSGRQFSNSRSEMNVSTLELGDSALYLCASSSSHEQYFGPGTRLTVT.

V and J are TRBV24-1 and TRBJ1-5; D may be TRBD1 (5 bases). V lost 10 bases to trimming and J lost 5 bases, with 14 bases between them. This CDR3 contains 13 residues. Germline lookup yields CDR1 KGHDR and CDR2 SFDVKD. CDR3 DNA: TGTGCCACGTCTCAGGGCGAGCATCAGCCCCAGCATTTT. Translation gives CATSQGEHQPQHF.

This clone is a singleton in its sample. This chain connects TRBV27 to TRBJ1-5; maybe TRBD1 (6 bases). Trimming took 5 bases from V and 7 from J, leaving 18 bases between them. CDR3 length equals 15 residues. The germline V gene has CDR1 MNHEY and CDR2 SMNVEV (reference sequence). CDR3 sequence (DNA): TGTGCCAGCAGTACCGGGGGGGCGAGTTACCAGCCCCAGCATTTT. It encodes CASSTGGASYQPQHF.

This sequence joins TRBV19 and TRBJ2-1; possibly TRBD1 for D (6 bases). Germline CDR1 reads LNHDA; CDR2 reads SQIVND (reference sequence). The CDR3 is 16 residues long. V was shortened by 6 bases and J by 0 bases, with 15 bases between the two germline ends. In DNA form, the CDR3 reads TGTGCCAGTAGATCCCCGGGCAGGGGCTCCTACAATGAGCAGTTCTTC. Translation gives CASRSPGRGSYNEQFF.

The chain's CDR3 is CASRNLGQGRNQPQHF. As DNA, the CDR3 is TGCGCCAGCAGAAATCTAGGACAGGGTCGCAATCAGCCCCAGCATTTT. The chain employs TRBV5-1 and TRBJ1-5; 8 bases align to TRBD1. The junction had 9 bases not matched to a gene; V was cut back by 5 bases and J by 2 bases. The germline V gene encodes CDR1 SGHRS and CDR2 YFSETQ. CDR3 length equals 16 residues.

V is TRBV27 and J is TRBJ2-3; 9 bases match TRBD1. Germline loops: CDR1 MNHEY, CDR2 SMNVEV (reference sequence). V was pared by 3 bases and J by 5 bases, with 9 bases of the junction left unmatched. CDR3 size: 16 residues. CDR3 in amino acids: CASSLAGTGTGDTQYF. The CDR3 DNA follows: TGTGCCAGCAGTTTGGCCGGGACAGGGACAGGAGATACGCAGTATTTT.

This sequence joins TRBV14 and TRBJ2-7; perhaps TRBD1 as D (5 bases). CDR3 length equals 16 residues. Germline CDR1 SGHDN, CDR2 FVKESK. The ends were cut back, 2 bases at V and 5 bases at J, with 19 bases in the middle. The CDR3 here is CASSQNNAGSTHEQYF. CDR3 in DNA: TGTGCCAGCAGCCAAAACAACGCAGGGTCCACCCACGAGCAGTACTTC.

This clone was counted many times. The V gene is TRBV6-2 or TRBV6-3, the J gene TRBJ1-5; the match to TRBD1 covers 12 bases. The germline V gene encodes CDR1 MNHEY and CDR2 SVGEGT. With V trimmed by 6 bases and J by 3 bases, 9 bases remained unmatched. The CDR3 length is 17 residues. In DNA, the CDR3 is TGTGCCAGCAGCCTTTCCTGGGACAGGGGGCTCAATCAGCCCCAGCATTTT. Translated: CASSLSWDRGLNQPQHF.

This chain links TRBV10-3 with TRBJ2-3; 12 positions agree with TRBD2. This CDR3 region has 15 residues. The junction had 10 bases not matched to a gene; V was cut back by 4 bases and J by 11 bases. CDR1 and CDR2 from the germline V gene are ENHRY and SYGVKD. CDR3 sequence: CAISATSGRKVGQYF. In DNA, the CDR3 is TGTGCCATCAGTGCAACTAGCGGGAGGAAAGTGGGGCAGTATTTT.